One T cell receptor beta chain is described in this entry. Its specific antigen is unknown. Nothing much larger sits one base from this clone, and base qualities are not available. CD4+ T cells from unexposed donors were collected before the COVID-19 pandemic (2011-2018). Naive and memory CD4+ T cells were separated from cryopreserved PBMCs through CD4 enrichment, which was followed by EasySep naive CD4+ T cell enrichment. Leukapheresis product for the unexposed donors was purchased commercially. PBMCs were isolated from leukapheresis product or whole blood by Ficoll-Paque PLUS gradient centrifugation. The PBMCs went either fresh into the expansion assay or into cryopreservation at -140 degrees C. The QIAamp Micro DNA Kit was used to extract genomic DNA from the CD4+ T cells. Deep-resolution immunoSEQ TCR-beta sequencing was performed on DNA from uncultured naive and memory CD4+ T cells. As for the authors' bioinformatics: During preprocessing, nonproductive sequences were removed, as were CDR3s that did not start with C, did not end with F or W, or were shorter than 7 amino acids. Cultured and uncultured naive and memory CD4+ repertoires were searched for CDR3s previously identified as spike- and CEF-reactive. CDR3 homology was measured as pairwise Levenshtein distance, computed with the stringdist R package after trimming three terminal residues from each end. As stored in TCRdb, this immuneACCESS dataset retains in-frame rearrangements with V and J assigned. A fraction of the clones does not appear; measured against another copy, unresolved V genes explain less than half of the discrepancy, and the remainder lacks a known reason. Clone size and the V and J calls come from that table; the DNA yielded D and trimming. The sample table shows 55,000 to 70,000 clones, and 80% to 95% are seen once. Clones ranked in the top ten supply 0.23% of the sample.

The data were obtained in a study of CD4 T cells in relation to SARS-CoV-2 and coronaviruses (dated by TCRdb to about 2021). Broadly, across the study: Shared crossreactive spike epitopes were mapped to their HLA restriction using patient-derived lymphoblastoid cell lines. The study assessed, at the TCR clonotype level, memory CD4+ T cell crossreactivity between SARS-CoV-2 and common cold coronavirus spike proteins. A different, Illumina-based TCR-beta assay was used to sequence expansion assays from other donors in the study. Samples from three pre-COVID donors and the naive versus memory experiments were sequenced with the Adaptive Biotechnologies TCR-sequencing kit; other data were Illumina-based. General conclusions and limits of the study: Because no donor provided both pre-pandemic and post-infection samples, tracing the source of pre-existing responses was limited. Significantly weaker SARS-CoV-2-driven expansion was shown by crossreactive clones than by monoreactive clones, consistent with antigenic imprinting. Because the crossreactivity analysis focused on spike protein, crossreactivity against other viral proteins was not assessed. Around two thirds of donors had memory CD4+ clonotypes that crossrecognized SARS-CoV-2 and at least one common cold coronavirus spike. Naive versus memory sequencing indicated that memory recall responses, rather than primary responses primed during culture, are detected by the assay. Small numbers of patients and of tested TCRs limited the study.

Looking up the germline V gene (reference sequence) yields CDR1 MNHEY and CDR2 SMNVEV. Trimmed from V: 4 bases; trimmed from J: 2 bases; junction bases lacking a gene match: 4. From cysteine to phenylalanine, the CDR3 is 14 amino acids long. Just CDR3 DNA is preserved here, 42 bases in frame from base 1. The clonotype was recovered from a human donor in good health. The rearranged segments are TRBV27 and TRBJ2-7; TRBD1 lines up with 8 middle nucleotides. Source material: naive CD4+ T cells from PBMCs. The sample's cell subset or site label, decoded: naive CD4+ T cells isolated by negative enrichment. Read as DNA, the sequence is TGTGCCAGCAGTTCGGTCAGGGGGCCCTACGAGCAGTACTTC. Its protein product is CASSSVRGPYEQYF.